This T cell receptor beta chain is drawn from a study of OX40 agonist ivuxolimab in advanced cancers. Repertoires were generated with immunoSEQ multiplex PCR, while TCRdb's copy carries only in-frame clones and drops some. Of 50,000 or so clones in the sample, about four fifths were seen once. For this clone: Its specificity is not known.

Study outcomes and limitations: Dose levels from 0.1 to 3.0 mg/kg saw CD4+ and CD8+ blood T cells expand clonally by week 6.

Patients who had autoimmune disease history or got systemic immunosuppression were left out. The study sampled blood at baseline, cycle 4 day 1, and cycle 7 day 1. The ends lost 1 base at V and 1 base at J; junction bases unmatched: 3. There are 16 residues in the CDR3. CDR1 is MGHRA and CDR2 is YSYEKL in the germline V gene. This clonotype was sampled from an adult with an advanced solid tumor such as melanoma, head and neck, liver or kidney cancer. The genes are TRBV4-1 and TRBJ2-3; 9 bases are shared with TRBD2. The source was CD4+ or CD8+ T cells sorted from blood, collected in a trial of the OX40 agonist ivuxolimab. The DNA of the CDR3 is TGCGCCAGCAGCCAAGCTGCGGGGGGGCGCACAGATACGCAGTATTTT. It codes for CASSQAAGGRTDTQYF.